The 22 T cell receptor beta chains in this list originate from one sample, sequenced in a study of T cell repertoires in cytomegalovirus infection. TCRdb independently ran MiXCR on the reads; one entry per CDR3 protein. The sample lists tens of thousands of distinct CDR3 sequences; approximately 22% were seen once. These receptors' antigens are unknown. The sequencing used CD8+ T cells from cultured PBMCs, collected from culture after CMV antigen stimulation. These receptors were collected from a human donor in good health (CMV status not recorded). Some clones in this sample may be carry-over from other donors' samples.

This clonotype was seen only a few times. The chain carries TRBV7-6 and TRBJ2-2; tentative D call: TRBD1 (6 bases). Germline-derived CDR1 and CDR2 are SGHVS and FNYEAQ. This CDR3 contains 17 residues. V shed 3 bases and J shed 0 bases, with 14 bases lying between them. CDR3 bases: TGTGCCAGCAGCTTGGACAGAATGAACGCGAACACCGGGGAGCTGTTTTTT. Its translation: CASSLDRMNANTGELFF.

In DNA form, the CDR3 reads TGCGCCAGCAGCTTGGAGGCAGGGGATACTGAAGCTTTCTTT. As protein: CASSLEAGDTEAFF. This chain links TRBV5-1 with TRBJ1-1; tentative D call: TRBD1 (6 bases). The length of the CDR3 is 14 residues. CDR1 is SGHRS and CDR2 is YFSETQ in the germline V gene. Trimming took 0 bases from V and 5 from J, leaving 11 bases between them.

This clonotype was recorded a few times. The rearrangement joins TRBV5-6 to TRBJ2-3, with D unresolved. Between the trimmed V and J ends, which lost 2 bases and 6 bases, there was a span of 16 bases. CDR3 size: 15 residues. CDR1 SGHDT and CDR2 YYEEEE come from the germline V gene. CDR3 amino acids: CASSFSTTAVDTQYF. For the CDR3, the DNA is TGTGCCAGCAGCTTCTCTACCACCGCGGTGGATACGCAGTATTTT.

Written as DNA, the CDR3 is TGTGCCAGCAGCGCGGGACAGCCCTACGAGCAGTACTTC. Translation gives CASSAGQPYEQYF. The gene calls are TRBV5-6 and TRBJ2-7, with TRBD1 as a possible D gene (7 bases). CDR1 SGHDT and CDR2 YYEEEE come from the germline V gene. The germline V and J ends were trimmed by 4 bases and 2 bases, with 10 bases remaining between them. The CDR3 totals 13 residues.

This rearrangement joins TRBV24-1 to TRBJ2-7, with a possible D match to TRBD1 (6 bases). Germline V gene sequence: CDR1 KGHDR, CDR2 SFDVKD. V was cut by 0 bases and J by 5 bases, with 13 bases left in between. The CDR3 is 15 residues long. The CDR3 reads CATSDLRSGVNEQYF. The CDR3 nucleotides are TGTGCCACCAGTGATTTGCGGTCAGGGGTGAACGAGCAGTACTTC.

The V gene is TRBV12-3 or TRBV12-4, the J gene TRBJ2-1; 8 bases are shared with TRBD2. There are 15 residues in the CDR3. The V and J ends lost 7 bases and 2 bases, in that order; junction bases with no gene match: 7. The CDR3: CASTRPGGPYNEQFF. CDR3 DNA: TGTGCCAGCACCCGTCCGGGGGGGCCCTACAATGAGCAGTTCTTC.

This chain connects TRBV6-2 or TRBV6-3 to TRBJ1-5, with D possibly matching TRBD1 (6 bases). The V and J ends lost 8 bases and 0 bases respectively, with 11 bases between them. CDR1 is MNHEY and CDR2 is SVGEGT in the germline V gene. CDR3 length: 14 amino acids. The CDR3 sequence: CASYGQYSNQPQHF. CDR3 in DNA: TGTGCCAGCTACGGACAGTATAGCAATCAGCCCCAGCATTTT.

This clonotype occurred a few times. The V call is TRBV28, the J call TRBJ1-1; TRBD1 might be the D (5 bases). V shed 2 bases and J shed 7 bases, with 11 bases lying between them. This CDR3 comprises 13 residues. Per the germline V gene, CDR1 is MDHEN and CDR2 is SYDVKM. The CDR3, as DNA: TGTGCCAGCAGTTTAGGGGGGGGGATTGAAGCTTTCTTT. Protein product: CASSLGGGIEAFF.

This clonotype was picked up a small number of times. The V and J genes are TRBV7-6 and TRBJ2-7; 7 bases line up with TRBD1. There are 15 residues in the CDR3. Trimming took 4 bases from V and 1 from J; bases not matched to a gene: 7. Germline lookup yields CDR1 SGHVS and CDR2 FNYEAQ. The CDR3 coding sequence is TGTGCCAGCAGCTACGGGATGGGACAGTCCTACGAGCAGTACTTC. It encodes CASSYGMGQSYEQYF.

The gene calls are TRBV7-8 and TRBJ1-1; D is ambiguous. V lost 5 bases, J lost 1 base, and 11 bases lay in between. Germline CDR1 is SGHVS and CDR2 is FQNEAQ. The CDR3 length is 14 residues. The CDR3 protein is CASSHLSGNTEAFF. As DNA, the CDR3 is TGTGCCAGCAGCCACTTAAGTGGGAACACTGAAGCTTTCTTT. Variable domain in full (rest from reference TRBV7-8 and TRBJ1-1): GAGVSQSPRYKVAKRGQDVALRCDPISGHVSLFWYQQALGQGPEFLTYFQNEAQLDKSGLPSDRFFAERPEGSVSTLKIQRTQQEDSAVYLCASSHLSGNTEAFFGQGTRLTVV.

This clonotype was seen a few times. CDR3 sequence reads: CASSFGSLELFF. In DNA form, the CDR3 reads TGTGCCAGCAGTTTTGGCTCGCTTGAGCTGTTTTTT. This sequence joins TRBV12-3 or TRBV12-4 and TRBJ2-2; no clear D. The length of the CDR3 is 12 residues. V was pared by 3 bases and J by 11 bases, with 10 bases between.

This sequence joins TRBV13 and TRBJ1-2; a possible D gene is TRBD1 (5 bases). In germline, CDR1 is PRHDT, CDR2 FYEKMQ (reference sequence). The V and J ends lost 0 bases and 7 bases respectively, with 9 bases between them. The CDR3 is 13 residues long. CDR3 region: CASSLGGTPGYTF. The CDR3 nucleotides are TGTGCCAGCAGCTTAGGCGGGACGCCTGGCTACACCTTC.

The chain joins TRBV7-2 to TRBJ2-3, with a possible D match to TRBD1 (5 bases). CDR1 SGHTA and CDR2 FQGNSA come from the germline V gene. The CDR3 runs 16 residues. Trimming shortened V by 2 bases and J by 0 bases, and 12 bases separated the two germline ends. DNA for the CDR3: TGTGCCAGCAGCTTACTTCGACAGCCTAGCACAGATACGCAGTATTTT. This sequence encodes CASSLLRQPSTDTQYF.

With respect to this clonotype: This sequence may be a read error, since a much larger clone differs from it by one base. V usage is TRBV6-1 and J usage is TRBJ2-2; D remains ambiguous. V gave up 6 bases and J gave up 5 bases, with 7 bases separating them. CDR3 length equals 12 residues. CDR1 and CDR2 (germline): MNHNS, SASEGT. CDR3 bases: TGTGCCAGCAGCATAGGTACCGGGGAGCTGTTTTTT. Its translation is CASSIGTGELFF.

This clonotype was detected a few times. CDR3 protein: CASTPLKPSGTSYEQYF. CDR3 bases: TGTGCCAGCACCCCACTTAAACCTAGCGGGACCTCCTACGAGCAGTACTTC. This rearrangement joins TRBV7-9 to TRBJ2-7, with 9 bases matching TRBD2. CDR1 is SEHNR and CDR2 is FQNEAQ in the germline V gene (reference sequence). V lost 7 bases, J lost 0 bases, and 13 bases stayed unmatched. The CDR3 has 17 amino acids.

CDR3 DNA sequence: TGTGCCAGCACCCCAGAAGCAGGGTCCCTGAACACTGAAGCTTTCTTT. Amino acid sequence: CASTPEAGSLNTEAFF. This sequence joins TRBV6-5 and TRBJ1-1; D is possibly TRBD1 (5 bases). Between the trimmed V and J ends, which lost 7 bases and 0 bases, there was a span of 18 bases. The CDR3 consists of 16 residues. Germline lookup yields CDR1 MNHEY and CDR2 SVGAGI.

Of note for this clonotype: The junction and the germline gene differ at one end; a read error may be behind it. CDR3 in DNA: TGTGCCAGCAGTTTAGTCTCCGGGACTAGCGGGGGAGGCAATGAGCAGTTCTTC. Translation gives CASSLVSGTSGGGNEQFF. This chain joins TRBV7-6 and TRBJ2-1; 14 bases match TRBD2. Per the germline V gene, CDR1 is SGHVS and CDR2 is FNYEAQ. The CDR3 has 18 amino acids.

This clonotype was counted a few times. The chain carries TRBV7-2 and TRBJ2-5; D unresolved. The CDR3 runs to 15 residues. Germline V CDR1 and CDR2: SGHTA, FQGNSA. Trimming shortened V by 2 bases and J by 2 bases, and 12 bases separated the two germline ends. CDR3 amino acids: CASSLIQNFQETQYF. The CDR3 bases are TGTGCCAGCAGCTTAATACAGAACTTTCAAGAGACCCAGTACTTC.

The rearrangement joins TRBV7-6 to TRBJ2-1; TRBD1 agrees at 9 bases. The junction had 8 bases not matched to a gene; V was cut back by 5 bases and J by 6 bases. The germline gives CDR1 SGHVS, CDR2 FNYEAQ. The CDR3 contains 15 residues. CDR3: CASSPPGQGSNEQFF. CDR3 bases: TGTGCCAGCAGCCCTCCGGGACAGGGTAGCAATGAGCAGTTCTTC.

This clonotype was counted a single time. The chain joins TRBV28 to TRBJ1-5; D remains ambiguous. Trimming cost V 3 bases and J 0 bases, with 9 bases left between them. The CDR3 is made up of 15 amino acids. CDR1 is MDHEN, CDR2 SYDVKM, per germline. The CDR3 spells CASSFGSYSNQPQHF. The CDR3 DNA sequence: TGTGCCAGCAGTTTTGGTAGCTATAGCAATCAGCCCCAGCATTTT.

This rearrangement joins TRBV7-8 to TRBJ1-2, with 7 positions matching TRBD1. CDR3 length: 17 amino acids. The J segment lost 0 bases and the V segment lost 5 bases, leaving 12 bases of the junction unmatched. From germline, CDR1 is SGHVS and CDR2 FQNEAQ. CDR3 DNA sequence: TGTGCCAGCAGCGTAGAGGGACAGCCATTAGCTAACTATGGCTACACCTTC. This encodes CASSVEGQPLANYGYTF.

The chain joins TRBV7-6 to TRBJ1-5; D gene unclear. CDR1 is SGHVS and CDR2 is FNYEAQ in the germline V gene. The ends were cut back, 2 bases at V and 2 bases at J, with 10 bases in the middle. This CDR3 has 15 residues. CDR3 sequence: CASSLNSARNQPQHF. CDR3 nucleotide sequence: TGTGCCAGCAGCTTAAATAGTGCCCGCAATCAGCCCCAGCATTTT.